Sequencing of this T cell receptor (beta chain) was carried out in a study of shared clonotypes between healthy human individuals. Study-wide points: On the whole, naive subsets had larger estimated richness than memory subsets had. A few donors had 4% to 6.5% of their naive CD4 clonotypes in common.

After removal of 5 bases from V and 4 bases from J, the junction contained 10 bases not matched to a gene. Germline lookup yields CDR1 MNHEY and CDR2 SVGAGI. The CDR3 extends over 15 amino acids. Profiling relied on immunoSEQ multiplex PCR, and the TCRdb table lists in-frame clones only, not all of them. The sample has 2.3 million or so clones, over 90% seen once. In regard to this clone: Its target is not known.

The V gene is TRBV6-5, the J gene TRBJ1-2, with 7 nucleotides matching TRBD1. Sequencing input: naive CD4+ T cells from PBMCs. Subset: CD45RA+ positively selected. The clonotype was recovered from a man between 18 and 35 years old in good health. Some clones in this sample may be carry-over from other donors' samples. CDR3 nucleotides: TGTGCCAGCAGTATATCGGGACAGCTGATCTATGGCTACACCTTC. The encoded protein is CASSISGQLIYGYTF.